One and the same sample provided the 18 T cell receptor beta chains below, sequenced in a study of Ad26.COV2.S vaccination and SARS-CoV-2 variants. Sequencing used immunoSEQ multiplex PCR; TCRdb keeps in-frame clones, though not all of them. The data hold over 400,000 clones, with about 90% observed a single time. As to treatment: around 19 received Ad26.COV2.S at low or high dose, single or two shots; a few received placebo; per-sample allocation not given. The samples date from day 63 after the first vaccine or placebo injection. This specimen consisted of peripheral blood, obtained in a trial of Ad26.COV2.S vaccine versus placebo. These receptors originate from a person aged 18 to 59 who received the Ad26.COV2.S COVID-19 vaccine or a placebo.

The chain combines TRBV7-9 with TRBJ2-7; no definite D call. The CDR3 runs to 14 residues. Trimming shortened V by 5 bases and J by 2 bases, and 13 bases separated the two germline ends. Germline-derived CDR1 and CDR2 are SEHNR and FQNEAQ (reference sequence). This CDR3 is CASSLTRRTYEQYF. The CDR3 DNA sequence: TGTGCCAGCAGCCTGACGAGGCGTACCTACGAGCAGTACTTC. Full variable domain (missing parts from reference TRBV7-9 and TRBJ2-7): DTGVSQNPRHKITKRGQNVTFRCDPISEHNRLYWYRQTLGQGPEFLTYFQNEAQLEKSRLLSDRFSAERPKGSFSTLEIQRTEQGDSAMYLCASSLTRRTYEQYFGPGTRLTVT.

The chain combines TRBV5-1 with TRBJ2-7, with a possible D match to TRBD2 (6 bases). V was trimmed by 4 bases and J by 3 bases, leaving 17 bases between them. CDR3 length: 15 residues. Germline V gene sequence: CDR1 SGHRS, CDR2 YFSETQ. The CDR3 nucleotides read TGCGCCAGCAGCCCCGCAGGGTCGGGGGACTACGAGCAGTACTTC. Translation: CASSPAGSGDYEQYF.

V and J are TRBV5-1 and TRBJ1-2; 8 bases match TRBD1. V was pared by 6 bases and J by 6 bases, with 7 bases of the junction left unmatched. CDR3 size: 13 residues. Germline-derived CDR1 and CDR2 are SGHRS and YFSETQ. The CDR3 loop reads CASTETGDDGYTF. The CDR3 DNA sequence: TGCGCCAGCACCGAGACAGGGGACGATGGCTACACCTTC.

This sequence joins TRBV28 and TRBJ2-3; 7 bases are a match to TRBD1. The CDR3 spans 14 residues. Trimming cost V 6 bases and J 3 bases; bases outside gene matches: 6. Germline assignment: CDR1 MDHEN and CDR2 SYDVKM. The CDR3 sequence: CASRSLGQTDTQYF. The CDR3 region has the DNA TGTGCCAGCAGGTCGCTGGGACAGACAGATACGCAGTATTTT.

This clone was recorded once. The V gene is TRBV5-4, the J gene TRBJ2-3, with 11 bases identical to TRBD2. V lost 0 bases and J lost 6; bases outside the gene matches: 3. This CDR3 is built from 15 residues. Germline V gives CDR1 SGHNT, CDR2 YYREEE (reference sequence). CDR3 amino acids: CASSLASGGLDTQYF. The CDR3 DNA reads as TGTGCCAGCAGCTTGGCTAGCGGGGGGTTGGATACGCAGTATTTT.

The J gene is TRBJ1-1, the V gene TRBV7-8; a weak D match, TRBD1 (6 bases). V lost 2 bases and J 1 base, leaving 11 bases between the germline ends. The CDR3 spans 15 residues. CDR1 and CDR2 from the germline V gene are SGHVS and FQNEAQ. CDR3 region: CASSLNQGPNTEAFF. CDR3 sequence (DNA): TGTGCCAGCAGCTTAAATCAGGGGCCGAACACTGAAGCTTTCTTT.

The CDR3 DNA sequence: TGTGCCTGGAGTGCCGGAAATGAAAAACTGTTTTTT. Amino acid sequence: CAWSAGNEKLFF. V gene TRBV30 combines with J gene TRBJ1-4; the D is unclear. The germline gives CDR1 GTSNPN, CDR2 SVGIG (reference sequence). The CDR3 length is 12 residues. Trimming removed 1 base at V and 5 bases at J, with 5 bases between. The whole variable domain, filled in from reference TRBV30 and TRBJ1-4, reads SQTIHQWPATLVQPVGSPLSLECTVEGTSNPNLYWYRQAAGRGLQLLFYSVGIGQISSEVPQNLSASRPQDRQFILSSKKLLLSDSGFYLCAWSAGNEKLFFGSGTQLSVL.

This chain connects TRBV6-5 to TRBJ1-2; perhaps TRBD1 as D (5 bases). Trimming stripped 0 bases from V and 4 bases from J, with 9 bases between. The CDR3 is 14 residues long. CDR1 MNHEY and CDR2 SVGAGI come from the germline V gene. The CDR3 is CASSYSATAYGYTF. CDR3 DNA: TGTGCCAGCAGTTACTCCGCGACAGCCTATGGCTACACCTTC.

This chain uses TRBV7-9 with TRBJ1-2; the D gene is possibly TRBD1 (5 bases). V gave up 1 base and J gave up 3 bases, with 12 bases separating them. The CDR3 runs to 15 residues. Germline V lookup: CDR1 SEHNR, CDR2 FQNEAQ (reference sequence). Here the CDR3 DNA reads TGTGCCAGCAGCTTAGGTATGGGGGAGGACTATGGCTACACCTTC. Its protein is CASSLGMGEDYGYTF.

The CDR3 loop is CASSPRGTGDSYEQYF. The CDR3 DNA reads as TGTGCCAGCTCACCACGGGGGACAGGGGACTCCTACGAGCAGTACTTC. This chain connects TRBV18 to TRBJ2-7, with 10 bases fitting TRBD1. Germline lookup yields CDR1 KGHSH and CDR2 LQKENI. The CDR3 sequence is 16 residues long. The V segment lost 1 base and the J segment 0 bases; nucleotides outside the gene matches: 3.

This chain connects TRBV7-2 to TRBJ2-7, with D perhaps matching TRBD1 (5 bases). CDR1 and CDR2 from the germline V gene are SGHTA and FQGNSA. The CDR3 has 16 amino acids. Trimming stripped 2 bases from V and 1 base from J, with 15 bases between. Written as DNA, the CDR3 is TGTGCCAGCAGCTTATCGACAGTGTTACTATCCTACGAGCAGTACTTC. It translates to CASSLSTVLLSYEQYF.

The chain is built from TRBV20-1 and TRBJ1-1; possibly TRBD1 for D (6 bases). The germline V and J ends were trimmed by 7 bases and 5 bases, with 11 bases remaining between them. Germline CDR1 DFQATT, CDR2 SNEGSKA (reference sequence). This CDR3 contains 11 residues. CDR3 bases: TGCAGTGTACGGGGGGCAACTGAAGCTTTCTTT. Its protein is CSVRGATEAFF.

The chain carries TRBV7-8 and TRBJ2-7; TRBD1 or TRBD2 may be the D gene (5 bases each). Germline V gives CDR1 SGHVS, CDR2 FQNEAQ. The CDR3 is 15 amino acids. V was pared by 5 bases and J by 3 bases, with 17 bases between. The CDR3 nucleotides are TGTGCCAGCAGCCCAAGGGACCTTAGTGACTACGAGCAGTACTTC. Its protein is CASSPRDLSDYEQYF.

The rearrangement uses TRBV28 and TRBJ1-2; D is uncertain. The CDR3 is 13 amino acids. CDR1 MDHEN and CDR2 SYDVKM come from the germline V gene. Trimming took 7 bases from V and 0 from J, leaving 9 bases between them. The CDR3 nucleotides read TGTGCCAGCACCATTGGCCCTAACTATGGCTACACCTTC. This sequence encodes CASTIGPNYGYTF.

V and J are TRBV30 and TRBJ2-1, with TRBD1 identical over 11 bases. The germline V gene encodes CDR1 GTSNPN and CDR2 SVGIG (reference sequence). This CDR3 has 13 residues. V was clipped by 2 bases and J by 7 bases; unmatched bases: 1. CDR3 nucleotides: TGTGCCTGGAGTCGGGACAGGGGGAATGAGCAGTTCTTC. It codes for CAWSRDRGNEQFF.

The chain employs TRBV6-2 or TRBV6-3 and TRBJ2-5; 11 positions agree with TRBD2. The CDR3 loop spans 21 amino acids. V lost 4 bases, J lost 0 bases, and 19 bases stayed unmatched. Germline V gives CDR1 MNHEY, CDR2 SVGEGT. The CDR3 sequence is CASSSVVSPSGGPSYQETQYF. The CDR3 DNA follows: TGTGCCAGCAGTTCTGTGGTGTCGCCTAGCGGGGGGCCATCGTACCAAGAGACCCAGTACTTC.

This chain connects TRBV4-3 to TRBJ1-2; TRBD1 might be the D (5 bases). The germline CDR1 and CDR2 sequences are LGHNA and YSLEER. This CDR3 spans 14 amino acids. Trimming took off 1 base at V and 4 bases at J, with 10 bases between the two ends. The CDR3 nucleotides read TGCGCCAGCAGCCAAGTCCGGGGCGGCTATGGCTACACCTTC. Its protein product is CASSQVRGGYGYTF.

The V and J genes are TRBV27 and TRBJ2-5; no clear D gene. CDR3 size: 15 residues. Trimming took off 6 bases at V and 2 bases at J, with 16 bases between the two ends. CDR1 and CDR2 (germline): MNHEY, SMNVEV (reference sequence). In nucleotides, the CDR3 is TGTGCCAGCAGCCGCCTTTTTGACGCTCAAGAGACCCAGTACTTC. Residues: CASSRLFDAQETQYF.